The source of this T cell receptor (beta chain) is a study of T cells in localized non-small cell lung cancer. Overall study results and limits: Appearing in adjacent lung were a median approximately 60 of the top 100 tumor clones. Clonality peaked in uninvolved adjacent lung rather than tumor. Overall survival was longer when the density of T cells in the blood was higher.

Looked up from germline, CDR1 is MNHNS and CDR2 is SASEGT. The CDR3 is 14 amino acids. Trimming stripped 6 bases from V and 2 bases from J, with 13 bases between. Generated by immunoSEQ multiplex PCR, the TCRdb table keeps only in-frame clones and is missing some. The sample shows under 20,000 clones, approximately 83% of them seen only once. Worth noting for this clone: Antigen specificity is unknown.

This chain links TRBV6-1 with TRBJ2-5; D is unclear. This clonotype was sampled from a female donor older than 55 with stage I lung adenocarcinoma. This specimen was peripheral blood, taken before any cancer treatment. CDR3 sequence: CASSPNSVQETQYF. The CDR3 DNA sequence: TGTGCCAGCAGCCCTAACAGCGTTCAAGAGACCCAGTACTTC.